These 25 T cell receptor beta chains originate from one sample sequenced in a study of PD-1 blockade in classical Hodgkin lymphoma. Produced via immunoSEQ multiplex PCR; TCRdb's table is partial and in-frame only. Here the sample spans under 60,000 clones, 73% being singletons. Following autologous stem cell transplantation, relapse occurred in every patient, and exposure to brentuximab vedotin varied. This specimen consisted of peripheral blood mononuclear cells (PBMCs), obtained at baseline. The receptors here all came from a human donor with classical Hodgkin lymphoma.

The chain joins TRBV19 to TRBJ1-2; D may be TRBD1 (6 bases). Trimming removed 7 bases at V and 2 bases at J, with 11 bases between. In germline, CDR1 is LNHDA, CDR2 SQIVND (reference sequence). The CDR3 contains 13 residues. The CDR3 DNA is TGTGCCAGTACCCTTACAGGGAACTATGGCTACACCTTC. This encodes CASTLTGNYGYTF.

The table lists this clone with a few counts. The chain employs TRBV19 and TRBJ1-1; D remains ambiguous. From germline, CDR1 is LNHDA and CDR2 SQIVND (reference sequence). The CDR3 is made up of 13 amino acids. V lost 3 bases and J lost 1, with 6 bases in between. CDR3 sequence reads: CASSIGKNTEAFF. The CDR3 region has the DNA TGTGCCAGTAGTATTGGGAAGAACACTGAAGCTTTCTTT.

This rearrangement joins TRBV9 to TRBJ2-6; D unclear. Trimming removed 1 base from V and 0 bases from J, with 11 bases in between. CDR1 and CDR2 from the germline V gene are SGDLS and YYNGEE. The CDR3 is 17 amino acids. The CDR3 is CASSVRMATSGANVLTF. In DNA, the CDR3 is TGTGCCAGCAGCGTAAGGATGGCGACCTCTGGGGCCAACGTCCTGACTTTC.

The CDR3 here is CASSIHGREGTEAFF. The CDR3 coding sequence is TGTGCCAGTAGTATTCACGGCAGGGAGGGTACTGAAGCTTTCTTT. The rearrangement joins TRBV19 to TRBJ1-1; tentatively, D is TRBD1 (5 bases). Germline-derived CDR1 and CDR2 are LNHDA and SQIVND (reference sequence). The CDR3 spans 15 residues. V gave up 3 bases and J gave up 5 bases, with 16 bases separating them.

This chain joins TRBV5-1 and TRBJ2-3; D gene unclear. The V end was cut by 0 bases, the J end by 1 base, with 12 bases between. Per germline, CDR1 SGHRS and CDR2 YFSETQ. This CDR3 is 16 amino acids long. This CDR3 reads CASSLEGRGGTDTQYF. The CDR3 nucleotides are TGCGCCAGCAGCTTGGAGGGTCGTGGGGGCACAGATACGCAGTATTTT.

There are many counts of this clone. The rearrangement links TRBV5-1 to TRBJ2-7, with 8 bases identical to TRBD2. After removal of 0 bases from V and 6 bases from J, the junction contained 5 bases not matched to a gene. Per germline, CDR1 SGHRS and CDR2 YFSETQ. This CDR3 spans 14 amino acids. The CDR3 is CASSLAGTSSEQYF. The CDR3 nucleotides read TGCGCCAGCAGCTTGGCCGGGACTAGTTCCGAGCAGTACTTC.

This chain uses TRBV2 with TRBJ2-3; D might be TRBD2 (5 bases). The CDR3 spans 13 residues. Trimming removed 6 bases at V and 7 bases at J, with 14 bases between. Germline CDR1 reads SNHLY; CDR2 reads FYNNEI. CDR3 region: CASRTAGEHTQYF. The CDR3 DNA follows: TGTGCCAGCAGGACGGCGGGTGAGCATACGCAGTATTTT. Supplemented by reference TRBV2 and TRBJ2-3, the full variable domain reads EPEVTQTPSHQVTQMGQEVILRCVPISNHLYFYWYRQILGQKVEFLVSFYNNEISEKSEIFDDQFSVERPDGSNFTLKIRSTKLEDSAMYFCASRTAGEHTQYFGPGTRLTVL.

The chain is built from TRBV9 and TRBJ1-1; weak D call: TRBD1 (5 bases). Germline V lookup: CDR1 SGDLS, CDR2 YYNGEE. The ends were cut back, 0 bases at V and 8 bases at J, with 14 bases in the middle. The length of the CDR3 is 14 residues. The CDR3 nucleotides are TGTGCCAGCAGCGTAGCTCTCTTCCAGGGCGAAGCTTTCTTT. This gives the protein CASSVALFQGEAFF.

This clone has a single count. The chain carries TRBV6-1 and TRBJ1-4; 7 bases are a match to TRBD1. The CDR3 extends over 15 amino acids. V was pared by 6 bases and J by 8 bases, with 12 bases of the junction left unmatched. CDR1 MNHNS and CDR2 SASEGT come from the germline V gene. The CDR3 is CASRPQTGIGEKLFF. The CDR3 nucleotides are TGTGCCAGCAGGCCACAGACAGGGATCGGCGAAAAACTGTTTTTT.

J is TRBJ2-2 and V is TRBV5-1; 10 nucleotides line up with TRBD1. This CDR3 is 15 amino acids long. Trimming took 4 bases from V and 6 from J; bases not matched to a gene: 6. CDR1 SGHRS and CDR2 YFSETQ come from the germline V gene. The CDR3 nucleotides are TGCGCCAGCAGCCGAACTGGACAGGGGGCCGGGGAGCTGTTTTTT. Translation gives CASSRTGQGAGELFF. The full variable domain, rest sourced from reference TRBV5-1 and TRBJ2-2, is KAGVTQTPRYLIKTRGQQVTLSCSPISGHRSVSWYQQTPGQGLQFLFEYFSETQRNKGNFPGRFSGRQFSNSRSEMNVSTLELGDSALYLCASSRTGQGAGELFFGEGSRLTVL.

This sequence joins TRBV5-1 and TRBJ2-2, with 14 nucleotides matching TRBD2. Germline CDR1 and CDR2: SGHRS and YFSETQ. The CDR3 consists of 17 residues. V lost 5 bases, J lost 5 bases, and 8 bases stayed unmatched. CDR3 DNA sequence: TGCGCCAGCAGTTTCCCGGGACTAGCGGGGGTGACCGGGGAGCTGTTTTTT. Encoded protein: CASSFPGLAGVTGELFF.

The CDR3 region is CASSSGGPYNEQFF. The CDR3 DNA reads as TGTGCCAGCAGCAGTGGCGGGCCCTACAATGAGCAGTTCTTC. This chain joins TRBV5-4 and TRBJ2-1, with D possibly TRBD2 on 5 matching bases. The CDR3 loop spans 14 amino acids. The V gene lost 4 bases and the J gene lost 2 bases, with 10 bases spanning the gap. Germline loops: CDR1 SGHNT, CDR2 YYREEE (reference sequence).

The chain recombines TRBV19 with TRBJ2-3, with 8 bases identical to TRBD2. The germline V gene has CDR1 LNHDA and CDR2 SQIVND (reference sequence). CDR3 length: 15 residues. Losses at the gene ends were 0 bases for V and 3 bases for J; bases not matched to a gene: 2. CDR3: CASSIDAGGTDTQYF. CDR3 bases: TGTGCCAGTAGTATAGACGCGGGAGGTACAGATACGCAGTATTTT.

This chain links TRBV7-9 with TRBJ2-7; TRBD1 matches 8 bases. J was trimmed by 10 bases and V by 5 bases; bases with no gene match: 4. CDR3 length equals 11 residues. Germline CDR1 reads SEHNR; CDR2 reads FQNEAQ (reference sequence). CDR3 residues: CASSADRGQYF. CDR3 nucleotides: TGTGCCAGCAGCGCTGACAGGGGACAGTACTTC.

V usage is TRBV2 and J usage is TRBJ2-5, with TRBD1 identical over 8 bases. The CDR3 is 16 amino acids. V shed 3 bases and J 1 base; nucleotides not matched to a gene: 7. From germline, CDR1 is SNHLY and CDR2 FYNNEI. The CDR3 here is CASSDGTGWGQETQYF. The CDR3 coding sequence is TGTGCCAGCAGTGATGGGACAGGATGGGGCCAAGAGACCCAGTACTTC.

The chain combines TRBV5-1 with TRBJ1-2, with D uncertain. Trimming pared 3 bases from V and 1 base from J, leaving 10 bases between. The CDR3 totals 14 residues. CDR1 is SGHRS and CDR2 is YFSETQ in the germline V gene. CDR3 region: CASSYGNFNYGYTF. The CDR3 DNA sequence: TGCGCCAGCAGCTACGGGAATTTTAACTATGGCTACACCTTC.

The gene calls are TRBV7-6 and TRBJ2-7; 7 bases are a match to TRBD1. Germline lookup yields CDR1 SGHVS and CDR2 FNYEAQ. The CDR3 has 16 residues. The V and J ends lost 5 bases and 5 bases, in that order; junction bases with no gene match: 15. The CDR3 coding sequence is TGTGCCAGCAGCCCCAGAACCCCAGTAGGGGGCCACGAGCAGTACTTC. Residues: CASSPRTPVGGHEQYF.

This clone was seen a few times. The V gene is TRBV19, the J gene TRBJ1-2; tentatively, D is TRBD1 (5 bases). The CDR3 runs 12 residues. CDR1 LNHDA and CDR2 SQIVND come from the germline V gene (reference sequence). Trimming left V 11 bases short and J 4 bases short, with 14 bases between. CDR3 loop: CASRGESYGYTF. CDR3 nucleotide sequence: TGTGCCTCGAGGGGAGAAAGCTATGGCTACACCTTC.

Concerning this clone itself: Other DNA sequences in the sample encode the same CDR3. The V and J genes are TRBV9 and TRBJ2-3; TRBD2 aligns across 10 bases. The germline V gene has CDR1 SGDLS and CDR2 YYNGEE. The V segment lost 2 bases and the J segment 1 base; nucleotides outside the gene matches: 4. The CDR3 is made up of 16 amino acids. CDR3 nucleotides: TGTGCCAGCAGCGTCAACAGCGGGGGGGGCACAGATACGCAGTATTTT. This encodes CASSVNSGGGTDTQYF.

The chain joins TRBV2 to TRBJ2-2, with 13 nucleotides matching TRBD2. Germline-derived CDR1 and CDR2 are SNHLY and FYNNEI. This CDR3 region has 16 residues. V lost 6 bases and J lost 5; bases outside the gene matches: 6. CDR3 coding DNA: TGTGCCAGCAGGGAGACTAGCGGGAGGCTGACCGGGGAGCTGTTTTTT. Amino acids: CASRETSGRLTGELFF.

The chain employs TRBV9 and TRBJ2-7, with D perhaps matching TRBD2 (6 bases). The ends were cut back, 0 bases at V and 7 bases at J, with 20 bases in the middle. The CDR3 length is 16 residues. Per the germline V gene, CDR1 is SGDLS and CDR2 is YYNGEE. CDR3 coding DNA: TGTGCCAGCAGCGTAGCAGGAGCCGTGCGTGGGGGGGAGCAGTACTTC. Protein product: CASSVAGAVRGGEQYF.

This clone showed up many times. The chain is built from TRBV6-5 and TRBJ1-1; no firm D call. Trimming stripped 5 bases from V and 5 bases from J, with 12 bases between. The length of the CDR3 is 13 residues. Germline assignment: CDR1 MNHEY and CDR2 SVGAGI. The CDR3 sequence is CASSLVMGTEAFF. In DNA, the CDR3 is TGTGCCAGCAGTCTAGTGATGGGGACTGAAGCTTTCTTT.

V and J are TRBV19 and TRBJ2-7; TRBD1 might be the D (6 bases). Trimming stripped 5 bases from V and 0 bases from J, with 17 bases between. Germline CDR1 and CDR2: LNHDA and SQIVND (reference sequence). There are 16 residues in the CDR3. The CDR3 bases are TGTGCCAGTAGTCCGGGGTTGTGGACAGCCTCCTACGAGCAGTACTTC. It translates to CASSPGLWTASYEQYF.

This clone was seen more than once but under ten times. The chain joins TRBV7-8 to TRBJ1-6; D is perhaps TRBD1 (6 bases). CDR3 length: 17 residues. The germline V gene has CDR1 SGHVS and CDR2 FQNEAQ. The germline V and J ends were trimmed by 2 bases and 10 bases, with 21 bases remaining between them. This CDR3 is CASSLWGTSERGSPLHF. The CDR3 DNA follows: TGTGCCAGCAGCTTATGGGGGACATCCGAAAGGGGCTCACCCCTCCACTTT.

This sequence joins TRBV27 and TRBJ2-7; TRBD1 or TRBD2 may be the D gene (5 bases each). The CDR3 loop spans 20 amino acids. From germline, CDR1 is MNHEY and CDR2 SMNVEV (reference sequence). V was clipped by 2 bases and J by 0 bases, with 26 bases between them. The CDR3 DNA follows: TGTGCCAGCAGTTTACTTACCCCCTGGGTTTCGGGGCTACACTCCTACGAGCAGTACTTC. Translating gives CASSLLTPWVSGLHSYEQYF.